The 32 T cell receptor beta chains below come from one sample, sequenced in a study of T-cell reconstitution after alpha-beta-depleted transplantation in children. The authors prepared the TCRbeta library with unique molecular identifiers. TCRdb called the PCR reads again in MiXCR, with one record for every CDR3 protein. Altogether 600,000 to 700,000 distinct CDR3 sequences are present, around 12% being singletons, with the ten largest covering around 0.76%. This specimen consisted of PBMCs, obtained before TCRalphabeta/CD19-depleted stem cell transplant. The origin of the receptors is a girl aged 2-10 years with congenital amegakaryocytic thrombocytopenia, due to receive a stem cell transplant.

Ten or more counts support this clonotype. The chain links TRBV19 to TRBJ2-1, with TRBD2 matching over 7 bases. This CDR3 region has 14 residues. With V trimmed by 4 bases and J by 3 bases, 3 bases remained unmatched. The germline gives CDR1 LNHDA, CDR2 SQIVND (reference sequence). CDR3 sequence (DNA): TGTGCCAGTAGTAGCGGGAGCTTCTACAATGAGCAGTTCTTC. Amino acid sequence: CASSSGSFYNEQFF.

This clonotype turned up a few times. J is TRBJ1-1 and V is TRBV28, with TRBD1 matching 7 bases. The germline V gene has CDR1 MDHEN and CDR2 SYDVKM. V shed 5 bases, J shed 1 base, and the junction held 10 bases outside the gene matches. CDR3 length: 16 amino acids. The CDR3 reads CASSPTGAARNTEAFF. As DNA, the CDR3 is TGTGCCAGCAGTCCCACAGGGGCCGCAAGGAACACTGAAGCTTTCTTT.

This clonotype was observed at least ten times. The V gene is TRBV5-1, the J gene TRBJ2-1, with 7 bases that match TRBD2. V shed 0 bases, J shed 7 bases, and the junction held 7 bases outside the gene matches. CDR3 length: 15 residues. Germline V CDR1 and CDR2: SGHRS, YFSETQ. The DNA of the CDR3 is TGCGCCAGCAGCTTGGCGGCGGGAGCCCAGAATGAGCAGTTCTTC. Protein sequence: CASSLAAGAQNEQFF.

This clonotype was seen a handful of times. The J gene is TRBJ2-7, the V gene TRBV5-1; 7 nucleotides agree with TRBD1. The J segment lost 0 bases and the V segment lost 5 bases, leaving 14 bases of the junction unmatched. The CDR3 spans 17 residues. CDR1 and CDR2 (germline): SGHRS, YFSETQ. The DNA of the CDR3 is TGCGCCAGCAGTCCCCAGGGGGAAGTGCGGAGCTCCTACGAGCAGTACTTC. Protein product: CASSPQGEVRSSYEQYF.

In this sample, this clonotype turned up many times. Here the CDR3 reads CAISHPGQLTDTQYF. The CDR3, as DNA: TGTGCCATCAGTCACCCGGGACAGCTCACAGATACGCAGTATTTT. The genes are TRBV10-3 and TRBJ2-3, with 7 bases identical to TRBD1. The ends lost 5 bases at V and 2 bases at J; junction bases unmatched: 7. The CDR3 contains 15 residues. Germline CDR1 and CDR2: ENHRY and SYGVKD.

This clonotype was seen many times. This chain uses TRBV5-1 with TRBJ2-3; the match to TRBD2 covers 7 bases. V lost 0 bases, J lost 6 bases, and 7 bases stayed unmatched. Per the germline V gene, CDR1 is SGHRS and CDR2 is YFSETQ. The CDR3 has 15 residues. The CDR3 is CASSLVAGVGDTQYF. CDR3 sequence (DNA): TGCGCCAGCAGCTTGGTTGCGGGAGTAGGCGATACGCAGTATTTT.

The V gene is TRBV7-9, the J gene TRBJ2-7; D gene uncertain. The V end lost 3 bases, the J end lost 1 base, and 10 bases lay between the germline ends. The CDR3 is 14 amino acids. Germline V gene lookup returns CDR1 SEHNR and CDR2 FQNEAQ (reference sequence). Written as DNA, the CDR3 is TGTGCCAGCAGCTTTCAACAACCTTCCTACGAGCAGTACTTC. Amino acid sequence: CASSFQQPSYEQYF.

This clonotype was counted at least ten times. V and J are TRBV5-7 and TRBJ2-1; 8 positions agree with TRBD2. TRBV5-7 is marked as an open reading frame, function uncertain. Trimming cost V 4 bases and J 3 bases; bases outside gene matches: 24. The CDR3 spans 21 residues. The CDR3 here is CASSPPHGRRGRKSYYNEQFF. CDR3 DNA sequence: TGTGCCAGCAGCCCTCCCCATGGGCGGCGCGGGAGGAAAAGCTACTACAATGAGCAGTTCTTC.

This clonotype was found many times. The rearrangement uses TRBV5-1 and TRBJ2-7; D gene unclear. This CDR3 has 16 residues. The ends were cut back, 0 bases at V and 0 bases at J, with 13 bases in the middle. CDR1 and CDR2 (germline): SGHRS, YFSETQ. The CDR3 region is CASSLGSFLASYEQYF. DNA for the CDR3: TGCGCCAGCAGCTTGGGAAGCTTCCTCGCCTCCTACGAGCAGTACTTC.

This clonotype was recorded a few times. This chain uses TRBV11-2 with TRBJ1-2; a weak D match, TRBD1 (6 bases). V shed 5 bases and J shed 0 bases, with 16 bases lying between them. CDR1 is SGHAT and CDR2 is FQNNGV in the germline V gene. This CDR3 contains 16 residues. The CDR3 reads CASSGRGDIANYGYTF. For the CDR3, the DNA is TGTGCCAGCAGCGGACGAGGGGACATAGCTAACTATGGCTACACCTTC. Combining the CDR3 with reference TRBV11-2 and TRBJ1-2 gives the whole variable domain EAGVAQSPRYKIIEKRQSVAFWCNPISGHATLYWYQQILGQGPKLLIQFQNNGVVDDSQLPKDRFSAERLKGVDSTLKIQPAKLEDSAVYLCASSGRGDIANYGYTFGSGTRLTVV.

The chain is built from TRBV12-3 or TRBV12-4 and TRBJ2-7; the match to TRBD2 covers 11 bases. CDR3 size: 14 residues. Trimming cost V 8 bases and J 4 bases; bases outside gene matches: 7. The CDR3 DNA reads as TGTGCCAGCTCGTCACTAGCGGGAGAGTACGAGCAGTACTTC. This codes for CASSSLAGEYEQYF.

This clonotype showed up just a few times. This rearrangement joins TRBV4-1 to TRBJ2-3; D perhaps matches TRBD1 (6 bases). The CDR3 has 15 amino acids. CDR1 and CDR2 from the germline V gene are MGHRA and YSYEKL. Deletions cut 6 bases from V and 3 bases from J, with 16 bases between. CDR3 sequence reads: CASRAGALSTDTQYF. The CDR3 nucleotides read TGCGCCAGCAGGGCAGGGGCTCTCTCGACAGATACGCAGTATTTT.

This clonotype was picked up many times. The CDR3 reads CASSEVWVAGVRDTQYF. As DNA, the CDR3 is TGTGCCAGCAGTGAAGTATGGGTAGCGGGAGTTCGAGATACGCAGTATTTT. The chain links TRBV6-1 to TRBJ2-3, with 9 bases lining up with TRBD2. Germline trimming cut 1 base from V and 5 bases from J; bases unmatched to any gene: 10. Germline values: CDR1 MNHNS, CDR2 SASEGT. The CDR3 is 17 residues long.

CDR3 residues: CASSLGSGGRSSYEQYF. The CDR3 coding sequence is TGCGCCAGCAGCTTGGGGTCGGGGGGCAGGTCATCCTACGAGCAGTACTTC. The chain recombines TRBV5-1 with TRBJ2-7; maybe TRBD2 (7 bases). Germline V gene data show CDR1 as SGHRS and CDR2 as YFSETQ. V was shortened by 0 bases and J by 1 base, with 17 bases between the two germline ends. CDR3 length: 17 residues.

This clonotype was observed at least ten times. This chain links TRBV20-1 with TRBJ2-3, with 10 bases aligning to TRBD2. Trimming removed 2 bases from V and 3 bases from J; junction bases left unmatched: 8. Germline-derived CDR1 and CDR2 are DFQATT and SNEGSKA (reference sequence). CDR3 size: 16 residues. CDR3 nucleotides: TGCAGTGCTAGACCCCTGAGCGGGGGGGGAACAGATACGCAGTATTTT. Protein sequence: CSARPLSGGGTDTQYF.

The chain links TRBV27 to TRBJ2-2; tentatively, D is TRBD1 (6 bases). The CDR3 contains 14 residues. Trimming took 6 bases from V and 5 from J, leaving 13 bases between them. CDR1 is MNHEY and CDR2 is SMNVEV in the germline V gene (reference sequence). The CDR3 region has the DNA TGTGCCAGCAGCGTACAGGGATGGACCGGGGAGCTGTTTTTT. Its protein is CASSVQGWTGELFF.

The sample holds many counts of this clonotype. The chain employs TRBV20-1 and TRBJ2-7; the match to TRBD2 covers 10 bases. CDR1 and CDR2 (germline): DFQATT, SNEGSKA (reference sequence). This CDR3 is 13 amino acids long. The CDR3, as DNA: TGCAGCGCCTCTAGCGGGAGCTCCTACGAGCAGTACTTC. Translated: CSASSGSSYEQYF.

The genes are TRBV29-1 and TRBJ1-1; TRBD1 agrees at 9 bases. The junction had 8 bases not matched to a gene; V was cut back by 6 bases and J by 6 bases. Germline V gives CDR1 SQVTM, CDR2 ANQGSEA. The CDR3 has 13 residues. The DNA of the CDR3 is TGCAGCGTCCGAAGCACAGGGGGCCCTGAAGCTTTCTTT. Translated, it gives CSVRSTGGPEAFF.

The chain links TRBV20-1 to TRBJ2-7, with D maybe TRBD2 (6 bases). Germline CDR1 reads DFQATT; CDR2 reads SNEGSKA (reference sequence). This CDR3 contains 14 residues. The V and J ends lost 0 bases and 3 bases respectively, with 12 bases between them. CDR3 sequence reads: CSARDASAFYEQYF. The CDR3 region has the DNA TGCAGTGCTAGAGATGCTAGCGCGTTCTACGAGCAGTACTTC.

On this clonotype: Its ends do not fully match the called genes, so a read error is possible. V usage is TRBV5-1 and J usage is TRBJ2-1; 9 bases line up with TRBD1. There are 17 residues in the CDR3. Germline CDR1 reads SGHRS; CDR2 reads YFSETQ. CDR3: CASSLAGGTGGYHEQFF. The CDR3 DNA reads TGCGCCAGCAGCTTGGCCGGTGGAACAGGGGGCTACCATGAGCAGTTCTTC.

This clonotype was detected a few times. The rearrangement joins TRBV12-3 or TRBV12-4 to TRBJ2-1; 7 bases fit TRBD2. V trimming: 6 bases; J trimming: 2 bases; junction bases outside the gene matches: 10. This CDR3 comprises 16 residues. Here the CDR3 reads CASSTPGLEPYNEQFF. CDR3 in DNA: TGTGCCAGCAGCACACCAGGACTAGAGCCCTACAATGAGCAGTTCTTC.

The chain couples TRBV15 to TRBJ2-7, with D unclear. V dropped 5 bases and J dropped 2 bases, with 19 bases sitting between them. This CDR3 has 16 amino acids. The germline V gene has CDR1 LNHNV and CDR2 YYDKDF (reference sequence). CDR3 sequence: CATSSTFGKDPYEQYF. DNA of the CDR3: TGTGCCACCAGCTCCACCTTCGGTAAGGACCCCTACGAGCAGTACTTC.

This clonotype was recorded many times. This sequence joins TRBV12-3 or TRBV12-4 and TRBJ2-5; no firm D call. Trimming stripped 1 base from V and 1 base from J, with 7 bases between. The CDR3 spans 14 residues. The CDR3 loop is CASSLVWAQETQYF. The CDR3 region has the DNA TGTGCCAGCAGTTTAGTGTGGGCCCAAGAGACCCAGTACTTC.

This sequence joins TRBV7-9 and TRBJ2-2; TRBD2 is a possible D gene (5 bases). Trimming took off 7 bases at V and 2 bases at J, with 17 bases between the two ends. Germline V gene data show CDR1 as SEHNR and CDR2 as FQNEAQ (reference sequence). This CDR3 region has 16 residues. The CDR3 DNA sequence: TGTGCCAGCATCTATTTTGTTGGAGGTAACACCGGGGAGCTGTTTTTT. Translated: CASIYFVGGNTGELFF.

This chain uses TRBV20-1 with TRBJ1-2; TRBD1 might be the D (5 bases). The CDR3 runs 13 residues. From germline, CDR1 is DFQATT and CDR2 SNEGSKA (reference sequence). Trimming left V 3 bases short and J 4 bases short, with 12 bases between. The CDR3 region has the DNA TGCAGTGCTAGCATCGAGGGGCCCTATGGCTACACCTTC. It yields the protein CSASIEGPYGYTF.

This clonotype occurred a few times. V and J are TRBV9 and TRBJ2-4; a possible D gene is TRBD1 (5 bases). Germline V gene data show CDR1 as SGDLS and CDR2 as YYNGEE. V lost 0 bases, J lost 6 bases, and 19 bases lay in between. The CDR3 is 17 residues long. CDR3 nucleotides: TGTGCCAGCAGCGTAGGCCGGTCGGCCGCCACAGGAAACATTCAGTACTTC. Its protein is CASSVGRSAATGNIQYF.

By share, this clonotype counts as medium-sized. The DNA of the CDR3 is TGCGCCAGCATGGATCCGGCGAACACCGGGGAGCTGTTTTTT. It specifies CASMDPANTGELFF. This chain connects TRBV10-1 to TRBJ2-2; D is uncertain. V lost 7 bases, J lost 0 bases, and 9 bases lay in between. The CDR3 is 14 residues long. CDR1 WNHNN and CDR2 SYGVQD come from the germline V gene (reference sequence).

At least ten counts were recorded for this clonotype. The genes are TRBV6-6 and TRBJ1-4, with D uncertain. CDR1 is MNHNY and CDR2 is SVGAGI in the germline V gene (reference sequence). V lost 5 bases and J lost 15, with 16 bases in between. This CDR3 has 12 amino acids. The CDR3: CASSQSRMWMFF. CDR3 DNA sequence: TGTGCCAGCAGTCAGTCCCGAATGTGGATGTTTTTT.

The chain uses TRBV20-1 and TRBJ2-5; 9 bases are shared with TRBD1. Per the germline V gene, CDR1 is DFQATT and CDR2 is SNEGSKA (reference sequence). The CDR3 sequence is 22 residues long. The J segment lost 1 base and the V segment lost 5 bases, leaving 29 bases of the junction unmatched. The DNA for the CDR3 is TGCAGTGCTCACCTCGGGACAGGGATTCAGGGGGCGGTAGCGCTCTTCCAAGAGACCCAGTACTTC. This encodes CSAHLGTGIQGAVALFQETQYF.

This clonotype has a handful of counts. The CDR3 sequence is CASSPKPAGAYSGANVLTF. The CDR3 nucleotides read TGTGCCAGCTCCCCGAAACCAGCGGGAGCCTACTCTGGGGCCAACGTCCTGACTTTC. The chain carries TRBV18 and TRBJ2-6, with 8 bases identical to TRBD2. Germline V gives CDR1 KGHSH, CDR2 LQKENI. CDR3 length: 19 amino acids. The V gene end was trimmed by 6 bases and the J gene end by 0 bases; junction bases not matched to a gene: 13.

At least ten counts were recorded for this clonotype. The gene calls are TRBV6-5 and TRBJ2-5, with unresolved D. This CDR3 is built from 13 residues. V was pared by 0 bases and J by 5 bases, with 7 bases between. The germline V gene has CDR1 MNHEY and CDR2 SVGAGI. CDR3 DNA: TGTGCCAGCAGTTACTCCGACGGGGAGACCCAGTACTTC. This encodes CASSYSDGETQYF.

This clonotype appeared many times. In DNA form, the CDR3 reads TGTGCCAGCAGTCCGGACCAAGAGACCCAGTACTTC. Protein product: CASSPDQETQYF. This chain connects TRBV12-3 or TRBV12-4 to TRBJ2-5; D not resolved. The length of the CDR3 is 12 residues. V was clipped by 5 bases and J by 0 bases, with 4 bases between them.